The 27 T cell receptor beta chains given below trace back to one sample, sequenced in a study of graft-versus-host responses after intestinal transplantation. This table comes from immunoSEQ multiplex PCR, and its TCRdb copy is limited to in-frame clones, with some not included. The sample yields 13,000 to 15,000 clones, roughly a third seen once. The sequencing here drew on alloreactive CD4+ T cells from a mixed lymphocyte reaction culture, taken before intestinal transplant. Subset described: CFSE-low proliferating T cells sorted from approximately 6-day pre-transplant mixed lymphocyte reaction (GvH or HvG direction). The receptors were sampled from a human patient who received an intestinal transplant.

CDR3 DNA sequence: TGCGCCAGCAGCCCCCCAGCGGGAGTAGGTGATACGCAGTATTTT. Amino acids: CASSPPAGVGDTQYF. The genes are TRBV5-1 and TRBJ2-3; 8 positions agree with TRBD2. The CDR3 extends over 15 amino acids. Germline V lookup: CDR1 SGHRS, CDR2 YFSETQ. V was pared by 4 bases and J by 6 bases, with 10 bases of the junction left unmatched.

This clone has just a few counts. V is TRBV7-7 and J is TRBJ2-7; D is ambiguous. CDR3 length equals 13 residues. CDR1 SSHAT and CDR2 FNYEAQ come from the germline V gene (reference sequence). Trimming took off 1 base at V and 2 bases at J, with 6 bases between the two ends. Here the CDR3 reads CASSLEGTYEQYF. The CDR3 DNA follows: TGTGCCAGCAGCTTAGAGGGCACCTACGAGCAGTACTTC.

The sample holds one count of this clone. The rearrangement uses TRBV7-9 and TRBJ1-1; D is perhaps TRBD1 (5 bases). The germline CDR1 and CDR2 sequences are SEHNR and FQNEAQ (reference sequence). V was shortened by 1 base and J by 1 base, with 10 bases between the two germline ends. This CDR3 region has 15 residues. CDR3 nucleotide sequence: TGTGCCAGCAGCTTAGGGGGGTGGGCGAACACTGAAGCTTTCTTT. Translating it yields CASSLGGWANTEAFF.

The rearrangement links TRBV2 to TRBJ2-7; perhaps TRBD2 as D (6 bases). Trimming pared 6 bases from V and 2 bases from J, leaving 17 bases between. The CDR3 covers 15 residues. Germline CDR1 and CDR2: SNHLY and FYNNEI. The CDR3 reads CASRRPGVTTYEQYF. CDR3 in DNA: TGTGCCAGCAGGAGGCCGGGGGTAACCACCTACGAGCAGTACTTC.

The chain couples TRBV6-5 to TRBJ1-2, with a weak D call TRBD1 (6 bases). The CDR3 length is 13 residues. Trimming shortened V by 6 bases and J by 8 bases, and 16 bases separated the two germline ends. From germline, CDR1 is MNHEY and CDR2 SVGAGI. In nucleotides, the CDR3 is TGTGCCAGCAGAACCCAGGGGACGGAAGGCTACACCTTC. It codes for CASRTQGTEGYTF.

In its sample, this clone was seen a few times. V gene TRBV5-1 combines with J gene TRBJ1-5, with D hard to call. CDR1 is SGHRS, CDR2 YFSETQ, per germline. This CDR3 is built from 15 residues. Deletions cut 0 bases from V and 0 bases from J, with 7 bases between. The CDR3 loop is CASSLDGYSNQPQHF. The CDR3 DNA reads as TGCGCCAGCAGCTTGGACGGTTATAGCAATCAGCCCCAGCATTTT.

This rearrangement joins TRBV6-6 to TRBJ2-2; possibly TRBD2 for D (5 bases). CDR1 is MNHNY and CDR2 is SVGAGI in the germline V gene (reference sequence). CDR3 length equals 13 residues. The V and J ends lost 6 bases and 7 bases respectively, with 12 bases between them. CDR3 protein: CASRKDGNGELFF. The CDR3 DNA is TGTGCCAGCAGAAAGGACGGGAACGGGGAGCTGTTTTTT.

The rearrangement uses TRBV11-1 and TRBJ2-7; 11 bases fit TRBD2. J lost 2 bases, V lost 3 bases, and 3 bases had no gene match. The CDR3 has 15 amino acids. Per germline, CDR1 SGHAT and CDR2 FQDESV (reference sequence). CDR3 nucleotides: TGTGCCAGCAGCTTGGGGACTAGCGGTACCTACGAGCAGTACTTC. It yields the protein CASSLGTSGTYEQYF.

This clone is medium-sized. The V gene is TRBV19, the J gene TRBJ2-2; D unresolved. V shed 5 bases and J shed 3 bases, with 10 bases lying between them. Per germline, CDR1 LNHDA and CDR2 SQIVND (reference sequence). CDR3 size: 14 residues. In nucleotides, the CDR3 is TGTGCCAGTAGTTTTCATGCCGACACCGGGGAGCTGTTTTTT. The encoded protein is CASSFHADTGELFF.

By proportion, this clone is medium-sized (0.01 to 0.1%). This chain uses TRBV7-6 with TRBJ2-7, with D uncertain. Germline values: CDR1 SGHVS, CDR2 FNYEAQ. The CDR3 runs 13 residues. Trimming removed 3 bases at V and 4 bases at J, with 10 bases between. CDR3 protein: CASSFGDNYEQYF. In DNA form, the CDR3 reads TGTGCCAGCAGCTTTGGAGACAATTACGAGCAGTACTTC.

This clone was detected a few times. J is TRBJ2-7 and V is TRBV7-9; TRBD2 agrees at 14 bases. The germline V gene encodes CDR1 SEHNR and CDR2 FQNEAQ (reference sequence). After removal of 2 bases from V and 3 bases from J, the junction contained 3 bases not matched to a gene. The CDR3 spans 16 residues. CDR3 bases: TGTGCCAGCAGCTTACCGGGGACTAGCGGGAGCTACGAGCAGTACTTC. It is translated as CASSLPGTSGSYEQYF. The whole variable domain, remainder taken from reference TRBV7-9 and TRBJ2-7, is DTGVSQNPRHKITKRGQNVTFRCDPISEHNRLYWYRQTLGQGPEFLTYFQNEAQLEKSRLLSDRFSAERPKGSFSTLEIQRTEQGDSAMYLCASSLPGTSGSYEQYFGPGTRLTVT.

This clone has only one observation. The chain has TRBV7-7 and TRBJ1-2; D unclear. Germline V gene data show CDR1 as SSHAT and CDR2 as FNYEAQ (reference sequence). V was trimmed by 5 bases and J by 4 bases, leaving 23 bases between them. CDR3 length: 17 amino acids. The CDR3 DNA sequence: TGTGCCAGCAGCAACGCTTTTGAGTGCCGAAAGACCTATGGCTACACCTTC. It codes for CASSNAFECRKTYGYTF.

The V and J genes are TRBV10-2 and TRBJ1-5; tentative D call: TRBD1 (6 bases). The CDR3 sequence is 17 residues long. The V and J ends lost 2 bases and 1 base respectively, with 15 bases between them. The germline V gene encodes CDR1 WSHSY and CDR2 SAAADI. CDR3 nucleotide sequence: TGCGCCAGCAGTGAGAGAGGGGGGGGGCCGAGCAATCAGCCCCAGCATTTT. It translates to CASSERGGGPSNQPQHF.

In this sample, this clone is medium-sized. The chain has TRBV7-6 and TRBJ2-1; D gene uncertain. V lost 3 bases, J lost 4 bases, and 4 bases lay in between. Per germline, CDR1 SGHVS and CDR2 FNYEAQ. CDR3 size: 12 residues. DNA for the CDR3: TGTGCCAGCAGCTTGCGGTACAATGAGCAGTTCTTC. It translates to CASSLRYNEQFF.

In its sample, this clone was seen a few times. The V gene is TRBV9, the J gene TRBJ2-4, with TRBD2 matching over 8 bases. The CDR3 consists of 14 residues. The J segment lost 9 bases and the V segment lost 4 bases, leaving 9 bases of the junction unmatched. From germline, CDR1 is SGDLS and CDR2 YYNGEE. The CDR3 here is CASSTRTRGGIQYF. CDR3 nucleotide sequence: TGTGCCAGCAGCACCCGGACCCGGGGGGGCATTCAGTACTTC. Full variable domain (missing parts from reference TRBV9 and TRBJ2-4): DSGVTQTPKHLITATGQRVTLRCSPRSGDLSVYWYQQSLDQGLQFLIQYYNGEERAKGNILERFSAQQFPDLHSELNLSSLELGDSALYFCASSTRTRGGIQYFGAGTRLSVL.

The chain recombines TRBV5-1 with TRBJ2-1; tentatively, D is TRBD2 (6 bases). CDR1 is SGHRS, CDR2 YFSETQ, per germline. Trimming left V 4 bases short and J 0 bases short, with 17 bases between. CDR3 length: 17 residues. The CDR3, as DNA: TGCGCCAGCAGCCGGGAGTGGGGCGGCCTCTCCTACAATGAGCAGTTCTTC. Residues: CASSREWGGLSYNEQFF.

By share of the sample, this clone is medium-sized (0.01 to 0.1%). This chain links TRBV7-9 with TRBJ1-2; D call uncertain. Looked up from germline, CDR1 is SEHNR and CDR2 is FQNEAQ (reference sequence). This CDR3 region has 13 residues. V shed 2 bases and J shed 4 bases, with 8 bases lying between them. CDR3 sequence: CASSLNSFYGYTF. The CDR3 coding sequence is TGTGCCAGCAGCTTAAATTCCTTCTATGGCTACACCTTC. Looking up the rest from reference TRBV7-9 and TRBJ1-2 gives the full variable domain: DTGVSQNPRHKITKRGQNVTFRCDPISEHNRLYWYRQTLGQGPEFLTYFQNEAQLEKSRLLSDRFSAERPKGSFSTLEIQRTEQGDSAMYLCASSLNSFYGYTFGSGTRLTVV.

This chain connects TRBV7-9 to TRBJ1-5, with D possibly matching TRBD1 (6 bases). This CDR3 comprises 15 residues. V was shortened by 5 bases and J by 3 bases, with 14 bases between the two germline ends. Germline values: CDR1 SEHNR, CDR2 FQNEAQ (reference sequence). This chain's CDR3 is CASSGSTGYNQPQHF. The CDR3 coding sequence is TGTGCCAGCAGCGGATCGACAGGTTACAATCAGCCCCAGCATTTT.

The chain combines TRBV11-3 with TRBJ1-1, with D possibly being TRBD1 (6 bases). With 5 bases removed from V and 0 bases from J, the gap between germline ends came to 10 bases. The CDR3 covers 14 residues. Germline lookup yields CDR1 SGHNT and CDR2 YENEEA. CDR3 sequence reads: CASSLQGLNTEAFF. Written as DNA, the CDR3 is TGTGCCAGCAGCCTACAGGGATTGAACACTGAAGCTTTCTTT.

The chain recombines TRBV19 with TRBJ1-5; perhaps TRBD1 as D (6 bases). This CDR3 has 12 residues. Germline CDR1 reads LNHDA; CDR2 reads SQIVND (reference sequence). V lost 7 bases, J lost 3 bases, and 7 bases lay in between. DNA of the CDR3: TGTGCCAGTAACAGGGCCAATCAGCCCCAGCATTTT. Protein product: CASNRANQPQHF.

The chain is built from TRBV5-1 and TRBJ2-7; D remains unclear. CDR3 length equals 17 residues. V gave up 0 bases and J gave up 2 bases, with 18 bases separating them. Germline CDR1 reads SGHRS; CDR2 reads YFSETQ. The CDR3, as DNA: TGCGCCAGCAGCTTGGGGCCCCAGAGGCGGCAGACCTACGAGCAGTACTTC. This codes for CASSLGPQRRQTYEQYF. Complete variable domain (other parts from reference TRBV5-1 and TRBJ2-7): KAGVTQTPRYLIKTRGQQVTLSCSPISGHRSVSWYQQTPGQGLQFLFEYFSETQRNKGNFPGRFSGRQFSNSRSEMNVSTLELGDSALYLCASSLGPQRRQTYEQYFGPGTRLTVT.

The chain employs TRBV6-9 and TRBJ1-4; no definite D call. CDR1 is MNHGY, CDR2 SVAAGI, per germline. The germline V and J ends were trimmed by 6 bases and 4 bases, with 9 bases remaining between them. The CDR3 has 13 amino acids. This CDR3 is CASRRGLNEKLFF. CDR3 sequence (DNA): TGTGCCAGCAGACGAGGCCTTAATGAAAAACTGTTTTTT.

The chain recombines TRBV19 with TRBJ2-1; 9 bases are shared with TRBD1. Germline V gene lookup returns CDR1 LNHDA and CDR2 SQIVND (reference sequence). The CDR3 loop spans 13 amino acids. V lost 10 bases to trimming and J lost 3 bases; unmatched junction nucleotides: 4. The CDR3 DNA is TGTGCCACTCAGACAGGGGGCTACAATGAGCAGTTCTTC. It is translated as CATQTGGYNEQFF.

Only a few counts were recorded for this clone. V gene TRBV9 combines with J gene TRBJ2-1, with 12 positions matching TRBD2. The trim removed 4 bases at V and 10 bases at J, leaving 9 bases unmatched. The CDR3 covers 15 residues. CDR1 is SGDLS, CDR2 YYNGEE, per germline. The CDR3 loop reads CASSPTSGSLSEQFF. Written as DNA, the CDR3 is TGTGCCAGCAGCCCGACTAGCGGGAGTTTAAGCGAGCAGTTCTTC.

This clone showed up just a few times. The V and J genes are TRBV6-4 and TRBJ1-2, with TRBD1 matching over 10 bases. The CDR3 totals 14 residues. From germline, CDR1 is MRHNA and CDR2 SNTAGT. After removal of 0 bases from V and 8 bases from J, the junction contained 3 bases not matched to a gene. As DNA, the CDR3 is TGTGCCAGCAGTGACTCGGAGACAGGGGGCGGCTACACCTTC. It encodes CASSDSETGGGYTF.

CDR3 amino acids: CASSLQPRDTDTQYF. The CDR3, as DNA: TGCGCCAGCAGCTTGCAGCCGCGGGACACAGATACGCAGTATTTT. The V and J genes are TRBV5-1 and TRBJ2-3, with D possibly matching TRBD2 (6 bases). V lost 1 base and J 2 bases, leaving 11 bases between the germline ends. The CDR3 consists of 15 residues. The germline gives CDR1 SGHRS, CDR2 YFSETQ.

The chain employs TRBV11-2 and TRBJ2-1; TRBD2 aligns across 11 bases. The germline CDR1 and CDR2 sequences are SGHAT and FQNNGV. The trim removed 0 bases at V and 11 bases at J, leaving 12 bases unmatched. This CDR3 spans 17 amino acids. The CDR3 sequence is CASSLDGRGLAGGQQFF. The CDR3 DNA sequence: TGTGCCAGCAGCTTAGATGGTCGGGGGCTAGCGGGAGGCCAGCAGTTCTTC.